The 20 T cell receptor beta chains below come from one sample, sequenced in a study of T cells in Graves' hyperthyroidism and ophthalmopathy. Researchers took RNA transcripts and amplified the TCR beta CDR3 regions from them. The primer set for the first-round RT-PCR of the TCR CDR3 was HTBI. TCRdb re-derived calls from the multiplex PCR reads in MiXCR, one entry per CDR3 protein. The sample yields under 350,000 distinct CDR3 sequences, 15% to 20% seen once. Sequencing was done on a sample of blood. The receptors were gathered from a woman in her forties or fifties with Graves' hyperthyroidism.

This clonotype came up a few times. The chain recombines TRBV2 with TRBJ2-2; D possibly matches TRBD1 or TRBD2 (6 bases each). This CDR3 spans 13 amino acids. Germline V gene lookup returns CDR1 SNHLY and CDR2 FYNNEI. V lost 4 bases and J 7 bases, leaving 10 bases between the germline ends. The CDR3 DNA follows: TGTGCCAGCAGTGTAAGGGGGGACGGGGAGCTGTTTTTT. It is translated as CASSVRGDGELFF.

The chain carries TRBV27 and TRBJ1-6; 10 bases match TRBD1. CDR1 MNHEY and CDR2 SMNVEV come from the germline V gene (reference sequence). Trimming removed 4 bases from V and 7 bases from J; junction bases left unmatched: 4. This CDR3 has 15 amino acids. In nucleotides, the CDR3 is TGTGCCAGCAGTTCAAGACAGGGGGCGAATTCACCCCTCCACTTT. Its translation: CASSSRQGANSPLHF.

The chain links TRBV6-9 to TRBJ2-5; D gene unclear. CDR1 is MNHGY and CDR2 is SVAAGI in the germline V gene. V lost 4 bases to trimming and J lost 4 bases, with 10 bases between them. CDR3 length: 13 amino acids. Here the CDR3 DNA reads TGTGCCAGCAGTTCTCTCGGGCGAGAGACCCAGTACTTC. Protein sequence: CASSSLGRETQYF.

This clonotype was found many times. CDR3 region: CSANRGTEGTQYF. In nucleotides, the CDR3 is TGCAGTGCTAACCGGGGGACAGAGGGTACCCAGTACTTC. The chain has TRBV20-1 and TRBJ2-5; perhaps TRBD1 as D (7 bases). Germline V lookup: CDR1 DFQATT, CDR2 SNEGSKA (reference sequence). The CDR3 totals 13 residues. V lost 4 bases and J lost 8, with 17 bases in between.

This clonotype was counted at least ten times. The CDR3 DNA reads as TGTGCCAGCAGTTCTCAGGACGCGAGCCACCAAGAGACCCAGTACTTC. It translates to CASSSQDASHQETQYF. V gene TRBV28 combines with J gene TRBJ2-5; D remains ambiguous. V shed 4 bases and J shed 0 bases, with 15 bases lying between them. Germline V CDR1 and CDR2: MDHEN, SYDVKM. The CDR3 has 16 residues.

This clonotype was observed many times. This chain connects TRBV30 to TRBJ1-2, with 9 bases fitting TRBD1. J gave up 4 bases and V 5 bases, and 2 bases lay outside the gene matches. The germline V gene has CDR1 GTSNPN and CDR2 SVGIG (reference sequence). The CDR3 loop spans 12 amino acids. CDR3 protein: CAWGDRVYGYTF. CDR3 coding DNA: TGTGCCTGGGGGGACAGGGTCTATGGCTACACCTTC.

This clonotype has more than one count but fewer than ten. J is TRBJ1-2 and V is TRBV14; 12 positions agree with TRBD1. The CDR3 length is 16 residues. J was trimmed by 8 bases and V by 3 bases; bases with no gene match: 10. Germline lookup yields CDR1 SGHDN and CDR2 FVKESK. The CDR3 sequence is CASSHRMGQGAWGYTF. The DNA for the CDR3 is TGTGCCAGCAGCCATCGGATGGGACAGGGGGCTTGGGGCTACACCTTC.

This clonotype was found many times. The chain couples TRBV6-1 to TRBJ1-6, with D possibly being TRBD1 (5 bases). CDR1 is MNHNS, CDR2 SASEGT, per germline. Trimming shortened V by 11 bases and J by 9 bases, and 17 bases separated the two germline ends. The CDR3 consists of 13 residues. For the CDR3, the DNA is TGTGCCGCCCGAGGGGCAGACGGTTCACCCCTCCACTTT. Translated: CAARGADGSPLHF.

This chain uses TRBV6-1 with TRBJ1-5, with unresolved D. The V gene lost 3 bases and the J gene lost 4 bases, with 10 bases spanning the gap. This CDR3 region has 14 residues. Germline V gene sequence: CDR1 MNHNS, CDR2 SASEGT. Here the CDR3 reads CASSDPERNQPQHF. The CDR3 DNA reads as TGTGCCAGCAGTGACCCAGAGCGGAATCAGCCCCAGCATTTT.

Ten or more counts support this clonotype. The chain links TRBV18 to TRBJ1-3, with D possibly being TRBD1 (5 bases). The CDR3 loop spans 19 amino acids. Trimming pared 3 bases from V and 0 bases from J, leaving 21 bases between. CDR1 KGHSH and CDR2 LQKENI come from the germline V gene. DNA of the CDR3: TGTGCCAGCTCACCCTCGGGACCGCTCCCCCGGGGCTCTGGAAACACCATATATTTT. Amino acids: CASSPSGPLPRGSGNTIYF.

This clonotype was found many times. The chain combines TRBV2 with TRBJ1-1; a possible D gene is TRBD1 (5 bases). In germline, CDR1 is SNHLY, CDR2 FYNNEI. The CDR3 contains 15 residues. V dropped 7 bases and J dropped 1 base, with 16 bases sitting between them. CDR3 in DNA: TGTGCCAGCAATCTAGGGGCCCTGGGGAACACTGAAGCTTTCTTT. Amino acids: CASNLGALGNTEAFF.

This clonotype was detected many times. J is TRBJ2-7 and V is TRBV11-2; unclear D gene. V dropped 2 bases and J dropped 2 bases, with 10 bases sitting between them. The length of the CDR3 is 14 residues. CDR1 SGHAT and CDR2 FQNNGV come from the germline V gene. Here the CDR3 DNA reads TGTGCCAGCAGCTTACACACGACTGCCTACGAGCAGTACTTC. It codes for CASSLHTTAYEQYF.

This clonotype was observed a handful of times. The chain links TRBV29-1 to TRBJ1-1; TRBD1 aligns across 7 bases. The CDR3 contains 13 residues. V shed 3 bases, J shed 7 bases, and the junction held 8 bases outside the gene matches. Germline V gives CDR1 SQVTM, CDR2 ANQGSEA. The CDR3 loop reads CSVEGQGEGEAFF. CDR3 nucleotides: TGCAGCGTTGAGGGGCAGGGGGAAGGTGAAGCTTTCTTT.

Comments on this clonotype: The conserved final phenylalanine or tryptophan is absent from the CDR3, which likely points to a read error. The chain has TRBV28 and TRBJ1-1; D uncertain. Per the germline V gene, CDR1 is MDHEN and CDR2 is SYDVKM. The germline V and J ends were trimmed by 6 bases and 0 bases, with 5 bases remaining between them. The length of the CDR3 is 12 residues. The CDR3 loop reads CASRDLNTEAFL. CDR3 in DNA: TGTGCCAGCAGGGACCTGAACACTGAAGCTTTCCTT.

There are many counts of this clonotype. CDR3 sequence: CSATSEQEGNQPQHF. The CDR3 nucleotides read TGCAGTGCTACTTCGGAACAGGAAGGCAATCAGCCCCAGCATTTT. V and J are TRBV20-1 and TRBJ1-5; D possibly corresponds to TRBD1 (5 bases). This CDR3 has 15 residues. V gave up 4 bases and J gave up 2 bases, with 15 bases separating them. Germline CDR1 is DFQATT and CDR2 is SNEGSKA (reference sequence).

This clonotype appeared many times. The chain recombines TRBV27 with TRBJ1-6; D is perhaps TRBD1 (5 bases). The V end lost 6 bases, the J end lost 10 bases, and 16 bases lay between the germline ends. Germline V lookup: CDR1 MNHEY, CDR2 SMNVEV (reference sequence). The CDR3 runs 14 residues. CDR3 nucleotides: TGTGCCAGCAGCAATGCAGGGTGGTCCTCACCCCTCCACTTT. Its protein is CASSNAGWSSPLHF.

In its sample, this clonotype was seen once. A read error is possible here, since a much larger clone lies one base away. The gene calls are TRBV6-1 and TRBJ1-2; D gene unclear. Germline V gene data show CDR1 as MNHNS and CDR2 as SASEGT. Trimming removed 9 bases from V and 7 bases from J, with 15 bases in between. The CDR3 length is 12 residues. CDR3 sequence reads: CARRSASRGYTF. CDR3 coding DNA: TGTGCCAGAAGATCGGCCTCGCGTGGCTACACCTTC.

The chain combines TRBV6-6 with TRBJ2-5, with 9 bases fitting TRBD1. This CDR3 is built from 18 residues. Unmatched junction bases numbered 10, after V lost 0 bases and J lost 2 bases. CDR1 is MNHNY and CDR2 is SVGAGI in the germline V gene (reference sequence). The CDR3 bases are TGTGCCAGCAGTTACTCGGGATCGACAGGGGGGGCACAAGAGACCCAGTACTTC. This codes for CASSYSGSTGGAQETQYF.

This clonotype was seen a few times. This chain connects TRBV2 to TRBJ1-1; no clear D gene. This CDR3 comprises 13 residues. Germline V gives CDR1 SNHLY, CDR2 FYNNEI. Trimming cost V 8 bases and J 5 bases, with 15 bases left between them. CDR3 DNA: TGTGCCAGCGGCACGGGTCAGTATACTGAAGCTTTCTTT. The encoded protein is CASGTGQYTEAFF.

This chain joins TRBV6-1 and TRBJ2-1; 9 nucleotides align to TRBD2. This CDR3 has 18 amino acids. J lost 12 bases, V lost 5 bases, and 23 bases had no gene match. CDR1 and CDR2 from the germline V gene are MNHNS and SASEGT. The CDR3 is CASSPRVPGYSGGGSQFF. The CDR3 DNA sequence: TGTGCCAGCAGTCCCCGGGTCCCGGGGTATAGCGGGGGAGGGTCGCAGTTCTTC.